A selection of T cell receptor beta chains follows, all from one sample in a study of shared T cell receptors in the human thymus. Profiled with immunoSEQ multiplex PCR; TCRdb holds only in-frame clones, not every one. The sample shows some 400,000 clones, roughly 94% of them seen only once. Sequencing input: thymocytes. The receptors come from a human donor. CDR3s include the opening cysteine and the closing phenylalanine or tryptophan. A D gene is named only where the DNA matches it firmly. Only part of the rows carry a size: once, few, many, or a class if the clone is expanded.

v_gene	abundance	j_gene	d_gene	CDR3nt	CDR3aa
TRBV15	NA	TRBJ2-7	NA	TGTGCCACCAGCAGAGTGGGTCCCGGGGGTACCTACGAGCAGTACTTC	CATSRVGPGGTYEQYF
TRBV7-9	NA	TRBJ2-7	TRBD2	TGTGCCAGCAGCTTAGCCTCATTAGCGGGAGGCTTTTGGGAGCAGTACTTC	CASSLASLAGGFWEQYF
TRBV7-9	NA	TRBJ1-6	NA	TGTGCCAGCAGGGCAAGGTCACCCCTCCACTTT	CASRARSPLHF
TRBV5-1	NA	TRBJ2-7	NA	TGCGCCAGCAGCCCGGGGCAAAACGAGCAGTACTTC	CASSPGQNEQYF
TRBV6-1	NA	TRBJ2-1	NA	TGTGCCAGCAGCTTCCTCGGGGGTCCCTACAATGAGCAGTTCTTC	CASSFLGGPYNEQFF
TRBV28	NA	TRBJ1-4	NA	TGTGCCAGCAGTTTCCGGCGAATAGTAATTAATGAAAAACTGTTTTTT	CASSFRRIVINEKLFF
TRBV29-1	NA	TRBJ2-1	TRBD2	TGCAGCGTTGAAGACCCAGCGGGAGCAGTCAATGAGCAGTTCTTC	CSVEDPAGAVNEQFF
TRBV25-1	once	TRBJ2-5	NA	TGTGCCAGCAGTGAAGTCGGGACACACCAAGAGACCCAGTACTTC	CASSEVGTHQETQYF
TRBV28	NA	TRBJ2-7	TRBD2	TGTGCCAGCAGTCTGGACCACGGGGGGGACTACGAGCAGTACTTC	CASSLDHGGDYEQYF
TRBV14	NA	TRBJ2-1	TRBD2	TGTGCCAGCAGCCCCCTTGATGGGCGGGGAGGGGTAAATGAGCAGTTCTTC	CASSPLDGRGGVNEQFF
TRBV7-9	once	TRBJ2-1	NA	TGTGCCAGCAGCTTATCCGACTATGAGAATGAGCAGTTCTTC	CASSLSDYENEQFF
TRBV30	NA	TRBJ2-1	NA	TGTGCCTGGAGTCCAAAGGGCGGTCCCAATGAGCAGTTCTTC	CAWSPKGGPNEQFF
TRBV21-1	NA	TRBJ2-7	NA	TGTGCCAGCACCCCCTTCTCCTACGAGCAGTACTTC	CASTPFSYEQYF
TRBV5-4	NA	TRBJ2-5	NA	TGTGCCAGCAGCTTGGGGCGGAGCGGGACACGCCAAGAGACCCAGTACTTC	CASSLGRSGTRQETQYF
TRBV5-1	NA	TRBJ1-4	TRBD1	TGCGCCAGCTCCTCCTCTCCGAAGGGACAGGGGGCGTCAGGTAATGAAAAACTGTTTTTT	CASSSSPKGQGASGNEKLFF
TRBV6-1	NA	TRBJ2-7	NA	TGTGCCAGCATTCAACAGGGCGACGAGCAGTACTTC	CASIQQGDEQYF
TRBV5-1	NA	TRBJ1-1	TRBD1	TGCGCCAGCAGCCCGACGACAGGGGGGCAGATGAACACTGAAGCTTTCTTT	CASSPTTGGQMNTEAFF
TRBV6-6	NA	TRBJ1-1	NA	TGTGCCAGCAGTTACAGGGAAGCAGGGCCAAACACTGAAGCTTTCTTT	CASSYREAGPNTEAFF
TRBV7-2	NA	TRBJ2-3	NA	TGTGCCAGCAGCTTATACTCCTCCAGCACAGATACGCAGTATTTT	CASSLYSSSTDTQYF
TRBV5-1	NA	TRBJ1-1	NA	TGCGCCAGCAGCTTACTCAGGGAAGCTTTCTTT	CASSLLREAFF
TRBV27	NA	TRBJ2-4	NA	TGTGCCAGCAGTTTAACGGCATCGGGGGACATTCAGTACTTC	CASSLTASGDIQYF
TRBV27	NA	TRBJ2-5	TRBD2	TGTGCCAGCAGTTTTCTCCCCGCGGGAGACTCTGGCTTCGAGACCCAGTACTTC	CASSFLPAGDSGFETQYF
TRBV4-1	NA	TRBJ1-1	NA	TGCGCCAGCAGCCAAGAGTTAAGGGAGGACACTGAAGCTTTCTTT	CASSQELREDTEAFF
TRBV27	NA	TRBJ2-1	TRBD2	TGTGCCAGCAGAGGGCTAGCGGGTCCCCCTACACACAATGAGCAGTTCTTC	CASRGLAGPPTHNEQFF
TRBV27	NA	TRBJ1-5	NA	TGTGCCACCCAAGCTGACAGTAGCAATCAGCCCCAGCATTTT	CATQADSSNQPQHF
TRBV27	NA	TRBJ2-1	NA	TGTGCCAGCAGTTTGGGGCAGTACAATGAGCAGTTCTTC	CASSLGQYNEQFF
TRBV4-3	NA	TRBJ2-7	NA	TGCGCCAGCAGCCAACACCGGAACCCGAGGGAGCAGTACTTC	CASSQHRNPREQYF
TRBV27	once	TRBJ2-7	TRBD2	TGTGCCAGCAGTCTAGCGGGGTCCTACGAGCAGTACTTC	CASSLAGSYEQYF
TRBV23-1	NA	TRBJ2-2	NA	TGCGCCAGCAGTCAATCGGCAGAGAACACCGGGGAGCTGTTTTTT	CASSQSAENTGELFF
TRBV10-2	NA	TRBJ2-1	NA	TGCGCCAGCAGTTACCGACTACTGGGCGGTGAGCAGTTCTTC	CASSYRLLGGEQFF
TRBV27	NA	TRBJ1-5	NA	TGTGCCAGTGGGACGGATAGCAATCAGCCCCAGCATTTT	CASGTDSNQPQHF
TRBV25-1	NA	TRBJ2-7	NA	TGTGCCAGCAGGAGCTGGCAGGGACCCTACGAGCAGTACTTC	CASRSWQGPYEQYF
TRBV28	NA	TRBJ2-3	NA	TGTGCCAGCCGGGAAGATACGCAGTATTTT	CASREDTQYF
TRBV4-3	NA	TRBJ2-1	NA	TGCGCCAGCAGCCAAGGAGGAACGCTAGCGCCTCCGCTTAACGGCAATGAGCAGTTCTTC	CASSQGGTLAPPLNGNEQFF
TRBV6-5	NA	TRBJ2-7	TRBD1	TGTGCCAGCAGCAAACGACAGGGGATGGCCCGCGAGCAGTACTTC	CASSKRQGMAREQYF
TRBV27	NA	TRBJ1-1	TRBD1	TGTGCCAGCTTTAGGAGGGGGCTGATGAACACTGAAGCTTTCTTT	CASFRRGLMNTEAFF
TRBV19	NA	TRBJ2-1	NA	TGTGCCAGTAGTCTACTGCACGGGGGTGAGCAGTTCTTC	CASSLLHGGEQFF
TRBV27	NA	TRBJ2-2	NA	TGTGCCAGCAGTTTCGTTCTACTTGGGCTGTTTTTT	CASSFVLLGLFF
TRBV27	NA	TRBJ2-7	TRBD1	TGTGCCAGCAGTTCCCGACAGGGGGCCATCTACGAGCAGTACTTC	CASSSRQGAIYEQYF
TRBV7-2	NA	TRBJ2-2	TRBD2	TGTGCCAGCAGCTTGGAGGGACTAGCGGGAGTAGACACCGGGGAGCTGTTTTTT	CASSLEGLAGVDTGELFF
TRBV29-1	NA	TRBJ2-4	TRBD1	TGCAGCGTTGACGCAGGGGGTGGGACCAAAAACATTCAGTACTTC	CSVDAGGGTKNIQYF
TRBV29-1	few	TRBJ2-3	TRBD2	TGCAGCGTGGGTCCCCGGACTAGCGGGAGTGGGGATACGCAGTATTTT	CSVGPRTSGSGDTQYF
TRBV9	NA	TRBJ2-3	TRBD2	TGTGCCAGCAGCGTAGCCAGCGGGAGGGATCCTCCCGATACGCAGTATTTT	CASSVASGRDPPDTQYF
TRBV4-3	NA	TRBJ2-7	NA	TGCGCCAGCAGACCCAAGGAGGGGAGGCCCTTTTCCTACGAGCAGTACTTC	CASRPKEGRPFSYEQYF
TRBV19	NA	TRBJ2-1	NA	TGTGCCAGTAGTATAGTGGCTGGACACGAGGGGAATGAGCAGTTCTTC	CASSIVAGHEGNEQFF
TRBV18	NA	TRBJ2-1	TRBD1	TGTGCCAGCTCACCACATAACAGACAGGGGGACCCCAATGAGCAGTTCTTC	CASSPHNRQGDPNEQFF
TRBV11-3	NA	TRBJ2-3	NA	TGTGCCAGCAGCTTCAAGGCAGATACGCAGTATTTT	CASSFKADTQYF
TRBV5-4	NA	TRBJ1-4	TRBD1	TGTGCCAGCAGCTTGATGGGACAGGGATTTGAAAAACTGTTTTTT	CASSLMGQGFEKLFF
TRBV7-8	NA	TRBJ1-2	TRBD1	TGTGCCAGCAGCTTAGAGCCAGGGGGCAACTATGGCTACACCTTC	CASSLEPGGNYGYTF
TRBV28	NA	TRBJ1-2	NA	TGTGCCAGCAGTTTTTGGGAGGGGATTACACCCTATGGCTACACCTTC	CASSFWEGITPYGYTF